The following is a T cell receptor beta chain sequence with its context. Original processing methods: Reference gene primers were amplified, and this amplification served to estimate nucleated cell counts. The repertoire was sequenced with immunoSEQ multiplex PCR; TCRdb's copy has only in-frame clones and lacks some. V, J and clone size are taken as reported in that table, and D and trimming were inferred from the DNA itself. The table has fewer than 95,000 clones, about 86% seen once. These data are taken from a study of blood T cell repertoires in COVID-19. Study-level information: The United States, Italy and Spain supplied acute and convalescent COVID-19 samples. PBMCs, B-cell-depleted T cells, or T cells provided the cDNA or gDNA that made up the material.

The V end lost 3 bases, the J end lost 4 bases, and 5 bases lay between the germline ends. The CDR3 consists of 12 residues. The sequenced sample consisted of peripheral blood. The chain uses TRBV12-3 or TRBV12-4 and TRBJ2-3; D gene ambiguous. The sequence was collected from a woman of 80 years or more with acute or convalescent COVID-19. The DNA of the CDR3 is TGTGCCAGCAGTTTGACTCCAGATACGCAGTATTTT. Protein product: CASSLTPDTQYF.